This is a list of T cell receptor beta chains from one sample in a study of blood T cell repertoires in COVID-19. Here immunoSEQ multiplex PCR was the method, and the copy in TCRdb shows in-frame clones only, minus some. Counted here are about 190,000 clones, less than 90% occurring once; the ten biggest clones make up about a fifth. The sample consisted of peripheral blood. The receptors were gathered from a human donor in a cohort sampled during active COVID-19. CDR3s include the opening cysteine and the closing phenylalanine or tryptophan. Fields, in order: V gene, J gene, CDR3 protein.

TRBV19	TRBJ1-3	CASSINPFSGNTIYF
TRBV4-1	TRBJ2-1	CASSHALPGLAGGTYNEQFF
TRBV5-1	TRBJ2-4	CASSFGGGWDIQYF
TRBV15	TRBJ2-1	CATRPRDFQDEQFF
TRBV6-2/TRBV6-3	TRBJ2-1	CASSYGPSLGPFF
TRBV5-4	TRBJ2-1	CATVGGTYNEQFF
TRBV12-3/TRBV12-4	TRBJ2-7	CASSFDGVSGQYF
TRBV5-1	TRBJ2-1	CASYGGLAGSSSYNEQFF
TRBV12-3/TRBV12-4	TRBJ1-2	CASSLGYRVYTF
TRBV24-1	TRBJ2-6	CATSAGVSGANVLTF
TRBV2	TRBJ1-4	CASSQRRNEKLFF